Sequencing of this T cell receptor (beta chain) was carried out in a study of CD4 and CD8 cells across lung adenocarcinoma regions listed by TCRdb under 2018. Library preparation employed PCR. The sequencer was a HiSeq X Ten. TCRdb handled the public reads itself, with Q25 trimming in fastp and clone calling in MiXCR, and kept productive beta chains. All rows with the same CDR3 protein become a single entry with the most common DNA and genes. The sample table records about 3,000 distinct CDR3 sequences; 50% to 75% of these occur just once. 15% to 20% of the sample is in the top ten clones. Specimen: CD4+ T cells from the margin of a lung tumor. The sample's cell subset or site label, in plain terms: tumor margin region. The receptor source for this set is a female donor with lung adenocarcinoma. The CD4 and CD8 labels of this study may be unreliable.

Details on this clonotype: Compared with germline, one end of the junction differs, possibly owing to a read error. The V call is TRBV6-1, the J call TRBJ2-7, with a weak D call TRBD1 (6 bases). The J call is in doubt because the DNA end fits TRBJ2-5 better. The CDR3 totals 14 residues. Germline V gene lookup returns CDR1 MNHNS and CDR2 SASEGT. The CDR3 DNA sequence: TGTGCCAGCAGCGAAGGACAGCTTCAAGAGACCCAGTACTTC. Translated, it gives CASSEGQLQETQYF.